Listed below are T cell receptor beta chains from one sample, sequenced in a study of blood T cell repertoires in COVID-19. TCRdb keeps only in-frame clones here, not all; method: immunoSEQ multiplex PCR. The sample includes hundreds of thousands of clones, over 75% seen only once; the top ten take around 1.1%. Sequenced: PBMCs or T cells enriched from blood (not recorded which). These receptors all come from a man aged 30 to 45 who had recovered from COVID-19. Both conserved end residues are part of each CDR3. The order of the fields is V gene, D gene, clone size, J gene, CDR3 protein, CDR3 DNA. A D gene is named only where the DNA matches it firmly. Rows may omit the clone size; those that give it use once, few, many or a size class.

TRBV2	-	-	TRBJ2-2	CASREGAHGELFF	TGTGCCAGCAGGGAGGGGGCCCACGGGGAGCTGTTTTTT
TRBV3-1/TRBV3-2	-	-	TRBJ2-5	CASSLFRDQETQYF	TGTGCCAGCAGCCTCTTTCGGGACCAAGAGACCCAGTACTTC
TRBV4-1	TRBD1	-	TRBJ2-3	CASSQGVLVGTVIDTQYF	TGCGCCAGCAGCCAAGGGGTTTTAGTTGGGACAGTGATAGATACGCAGTATTTT
TRBV4-1	-	once	TRBJ1-1	CASSQEDSGNTEAFF	TGCGCCAGCAGCCAAGAGGACAGCGGGAACACTGAAGCTTTCTTT
TRBV7-6	-	-	TRBJ1-1	CASSLAGGEGMTEAFF	TGTGCCAGCAGCTTAGCTGGGGGCGAAGGAATGACTGAAGCTTTCTTT
TRBV11-2	-	once	TRBJ1-1	CASSRTGSTEAFF	TGTGCCAGCAGCCGTACAGGGAGCACTGAAGCTTTCTTT
TRBV29-1	TRBD1	-	TRBJ2-5	CSVDGIGTGGEETQYF	TGCAGCGTTGATGGTATCGGGACAGGGGGCGAAGAGACCCAGTACTTC
TRBV7-8	TRBD2	once	TRBJ2-3	CASSDGAGEDTQYF	TGTGCCAGCAGCGATGGAGCGGGAGAGGATACGCAGTATTTT
TRBV12-3/TRBV12-4	-	-	TRBJ2-7	CASRFSATYEQYF	TGTGCCAGCCGATTTAGCGCTACCTACGAGCAGTACTTC
TRBV28	-	once	TRBJ1-2	CASRPQGSGYTF	TGTGCCAGCAGACCTCAGGGGAGCGGCTACACCTTC
TRBV19	-	-	TRBJ2-7	CASSIEPGGSYEQYF	TGTGCCAGTAGTATAGAGCCAGGAGGGTCCTACGAGCAGTACTTC
TRBV6-5	TRBD1	-	TRBJ1-1	CASTDGWDRVAFF	TGTGCCAGCACCGATGGCTGGGACAGGGTGGCTTTCTTT
TRBV3-1/TRBV3-2	TRBD2	-	TRBJ2-5	CASSQVGTSGRGETQYF	TGTGCCAGCAGCCAAGTTGGGACTAGCGGGAGAGGGGAGACCCAGTACTTC
TRBV30	-	-	TRBJ1-5	CAWSLQDNQPQHF	TGTGCCTGGAGTCTACAGGACAATCAGCCCCAGCATTTT
TRBV25-1	TRBD1	-	TRBJ1-1	CASSDEDRPMNTEAFF	TGTGCCAGCAGTGACGAGGACAGGCCCATGAACACTGAAGCTTTCTTT
TRBV5-1	-	-	TRBJ1-4	CASFERREKLFF	TGCGCCAGCTTTGAGAGGCGTGAAAAACTGTTTTTT
TRBV28	TRBD2	-	TRBJ2-4	CASSFSGEGAKNIQYF	TGTGCCAGCAGTTTCAGCGGGGAGGGTGCCAAAAACATTCAGTACTTC
TRBV19	-	once	TRBJ1-6	CASSIDQGISPLHF	TGTGCCAGTAGTATAGATCAGGGGATTTCACCCCTCCACTTT
TRBV7-8	-	few	TRBJ1-5	CASSQGHSLENQPQHF	TGTGCCAGCAGCCAGGGGCACAGTTTGGAAAATCAGCCCCAGCATTTT
TRBV11-2	-	once	TRBJ1-2	CASSLDRGGNDYGYTF	TGTGCCAGCAGCTTAGATAGGGGAGGGAACGACTATGGCTACACCTTC
TRBV7-9	TRBD2	once	TRBJ2-1	CASTVFQREKGRAYNEQFF	TGTGCCAGCACCGTTTTCCAGCGGGAGAAGGGGAGGGCCTACAATGAGCAGTTCTTC
TRBV15	-	once	TRBJ1-2	CATSRAEANGYTF	TGTGCCACCAGCAGAGCTGAGGCTAATGGCTACACCTTC
TRBV5-4	TRBD2	-	TRBJ2-7	CASSGWTSGTGEQYF	TGTGCCAGCAGCGGGTGGACTAGCGGGACTGGCGAGCAGTACTTC
TRBV10-2	-	-	TRBJ1-2	CASSESLTAPYYGYTF	TGCGCCAGCAGTGAGTCCCTGACAGCGCCATACTATGGCTACACCTTC
TRBV5-1	-	-	TRBJ1-4	CASSLAGINEKLFF	TGCGCCAGCAGCTTGGCCGGGATTAATGAAAAACTGTTTTTT
TRBV7-9	TRBD1	-	TRBJ1-2	CASSLVDRANYGYTF	TGTGCCAGCAGCTTAGTGGACAGGGCTAACTATGGCTACACCTTC
TRBV15	TRBD2	-	TRBJ2-3	CATSARLAGVGDTQYF	TGTGCCACCAGCGCAAGACTAGCGGGAGTGGGGGATACGCAGTATTTT
TRBV27	-	-	TRBJ2-3	CASSFYFGQDTDTQYF	TGTGCCAGCAGTTTTTATTTCGGTCAAGACACAGATACGCAGTATTTT
TRBV18	-	once	TRBJ1-2	CASSPSGQTYGYTF	TGTGCCAGCTCACCCTCGGGACAAACGTATGGCTACACCTTC
TRBV5-1	TRBD1	once	TRBJ1-1	CASSLGQGVVNMNTEAFF	TGCGCCAGCAGCTTGGGACAGGGGGTCGTTAACATGAACACTGAAGCTTTCTTT